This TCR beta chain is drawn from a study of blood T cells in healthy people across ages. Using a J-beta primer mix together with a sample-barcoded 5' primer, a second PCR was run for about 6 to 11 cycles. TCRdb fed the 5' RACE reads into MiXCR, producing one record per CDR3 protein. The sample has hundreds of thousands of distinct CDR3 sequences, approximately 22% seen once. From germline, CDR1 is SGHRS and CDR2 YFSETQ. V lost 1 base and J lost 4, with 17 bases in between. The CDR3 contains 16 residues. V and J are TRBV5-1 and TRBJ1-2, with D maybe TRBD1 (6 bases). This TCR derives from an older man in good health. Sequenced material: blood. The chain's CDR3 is CASSLLSGDGFYGYTF. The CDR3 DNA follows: TGCGCCAGCAGCTTGTTGTCAGGGGACGGATTCTATGGCTACACCTTC.